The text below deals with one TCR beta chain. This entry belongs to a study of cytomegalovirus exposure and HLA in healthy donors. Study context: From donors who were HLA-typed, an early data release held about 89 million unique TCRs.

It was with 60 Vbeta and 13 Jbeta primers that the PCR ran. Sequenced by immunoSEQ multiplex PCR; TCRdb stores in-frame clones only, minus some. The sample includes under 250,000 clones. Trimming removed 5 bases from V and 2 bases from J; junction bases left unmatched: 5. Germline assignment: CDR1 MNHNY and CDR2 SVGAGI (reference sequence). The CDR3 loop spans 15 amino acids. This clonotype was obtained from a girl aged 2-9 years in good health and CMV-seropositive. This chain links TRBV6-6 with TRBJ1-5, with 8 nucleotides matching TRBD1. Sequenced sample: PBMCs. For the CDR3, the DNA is TGTGCCAGCAGTCACGGACAGGGTGGCAATCAGCCCCAGCATTTT. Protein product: CASSHGQGGNQPQHF.